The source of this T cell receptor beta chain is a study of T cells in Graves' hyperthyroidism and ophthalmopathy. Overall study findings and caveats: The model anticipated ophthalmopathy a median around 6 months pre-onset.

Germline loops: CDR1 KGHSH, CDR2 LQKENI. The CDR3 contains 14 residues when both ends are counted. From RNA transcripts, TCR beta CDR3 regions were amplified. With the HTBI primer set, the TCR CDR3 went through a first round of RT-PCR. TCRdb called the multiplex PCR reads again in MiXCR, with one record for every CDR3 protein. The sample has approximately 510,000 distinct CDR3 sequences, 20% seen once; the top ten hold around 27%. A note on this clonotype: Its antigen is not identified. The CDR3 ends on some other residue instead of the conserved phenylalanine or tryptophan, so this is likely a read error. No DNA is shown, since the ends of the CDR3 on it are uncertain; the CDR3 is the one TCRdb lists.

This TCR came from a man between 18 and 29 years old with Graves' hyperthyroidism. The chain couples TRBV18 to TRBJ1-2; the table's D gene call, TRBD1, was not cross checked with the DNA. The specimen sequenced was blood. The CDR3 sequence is CASSSDLQTAMDFV.